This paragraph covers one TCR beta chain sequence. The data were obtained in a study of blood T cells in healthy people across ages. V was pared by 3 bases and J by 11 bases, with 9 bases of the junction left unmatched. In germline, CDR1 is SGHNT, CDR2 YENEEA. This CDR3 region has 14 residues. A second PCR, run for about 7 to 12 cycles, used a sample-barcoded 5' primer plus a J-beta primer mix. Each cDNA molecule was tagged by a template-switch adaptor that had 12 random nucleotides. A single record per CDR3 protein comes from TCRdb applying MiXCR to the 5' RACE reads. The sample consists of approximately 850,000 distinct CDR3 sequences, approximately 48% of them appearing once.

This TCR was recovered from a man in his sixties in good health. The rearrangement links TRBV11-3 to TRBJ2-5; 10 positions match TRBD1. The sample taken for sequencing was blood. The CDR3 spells CASSFPDRGGGQYF. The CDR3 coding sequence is TGTGCCAGCAGCTTTCCGGACAGGGGGGGAGGGCAGTACTTC.